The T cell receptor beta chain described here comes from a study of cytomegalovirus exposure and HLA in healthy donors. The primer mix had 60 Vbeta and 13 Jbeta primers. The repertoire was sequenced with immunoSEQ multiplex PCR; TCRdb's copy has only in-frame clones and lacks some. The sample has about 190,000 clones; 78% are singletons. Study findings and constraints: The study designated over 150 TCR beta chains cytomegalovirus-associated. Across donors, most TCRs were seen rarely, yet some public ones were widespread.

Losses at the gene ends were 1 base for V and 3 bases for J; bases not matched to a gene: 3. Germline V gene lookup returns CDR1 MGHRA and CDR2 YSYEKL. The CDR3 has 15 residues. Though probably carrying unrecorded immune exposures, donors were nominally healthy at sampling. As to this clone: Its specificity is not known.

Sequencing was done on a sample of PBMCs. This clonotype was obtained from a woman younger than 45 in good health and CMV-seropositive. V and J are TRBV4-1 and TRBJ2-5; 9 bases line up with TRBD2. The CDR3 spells CASSQATSGEETQYF. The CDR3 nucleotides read TGCGCCAGCAGCCAAGCGACTAGCGGAGAAGAGACCCAGTACTTC.